These 3 T cell receptor beta chains came from one sample sequenced in a study of shared clonotypes between healthy human individuals. Only CD45RO-negative cells positively selected for CCR7 counted as naive CD8 cells, so terminally differentiated effector memory CD45RA+ cells were excluded. Data came from immunoSEQ multiplex PCR; TCRdb stores just in-frame clones and leaves some out. The sample consists of about 2.1 million clones, 85% to 95% of them appearing once. Source material: naive CD8+ T cells from PBMCs. The receptors shown here come from a man aged 18 to 29 in good health. Some clones in this sample may be carry-over from other donors' samples.

Notes on this clone: Other DNA variants within this sample encode the same CDR3. The CDR3 protein is CASSPGGFEQFF. CDR3 nucleotides: TGTGCCAGCAGTCCCGGCGGATTTGAGCAGTTCTTC. The gene calls are TRBV7-6 and TRBJ2-1; D not resolved. In germline, CDR1 is SGHVS, CDR2 FNYEAQ. Trimming took 6 bases from V and 9 from J, leaving 12 bases between them. The CDR3 contains 12 residues.

This chain joins TRBV6-1 and TRBJ2-7; 12 bases are a match to TRBD2. Germline CDR1 MNHNS, CDR2 SASEGT. The CDR3 contains 17 residues. J gave up 3 bases and V 2 bases, and 8 bases lay outside the gene matches. CDR3: CASSELGLAGSYYEQYF. CDR3 DNA: TGTGCCAGCAGTGAATTGGGACTAGCGGGTTCCTACTACGAGCAGTACTTC.

This chain joins TRBV30 and TRBJ1-1; 8 positions agree with TRBD1. The CDR3 has 13 residues. The germline CDR1 and CDR2 sequences are GTSNPN and SVGIG (reference sequence). V dropped 1 base and J dropped 7; count of bases not matched to a gene: 5. Written as DNA, the CDR3 is TGTGCCTGGAGTGCGGACAGGGTGGGTGAAGCTTTCTTT. This gives the protein CAWSADRVGEAFF.